These 22 T cell receptor beta chains were all obtained from the same sample, sequenced in a study of graft-versus-host responses after intestinal transplantation. No antigens are known for them. The protocol was immunoSEQ multiplex PCR, while the TCRdb copy is restricted to in-frame clones and leaves out a portion. The sample consists of tens of thousands of clones, about 90% of them appearing once. The starting material was unstimulated CD4+ T cells sorted from spleen or lymph node cells, obtained before transplant. The receptors here all came from a human donor who was the organ donor for an intestinal transplant.

The chain has TRBV7-2 and TRBJ2-5; D not certain. Germline values: CDR1 SGHTA, CDR2 FQGNSA. This CDR3 is built from 12 residues. The V end was cut by 4 bases, the J end by 5 bases, with 8 bases between. The CDR3 reads CASSSSRETQYF. The CDR3 coding sequence is TGTGCCAGCAGCTCATCGAGGGAGACCCAGTACTTC.

This clone was recorded once. This chain uses TRBV29-1 with TRBJ1-1, with D unclear. The CDR3 spans 10 residues. The V gene's germline CDR1 is SQVTM and CDR2 ANQGSEA. The V gene lost 7 bases and the J gene lost 1 base, with 4 bases spanning the gap. This CDR3 is CSAGNTEAFF. CDR3 nucleotide sequence: TGCAGCGCAGGGAACACTGAAGCTTTCTTT.

This chain uses TRBV4-3 with TRBJ2-7; 7 bases line up with TRBD2. The CDR3 is made up of 16 amino acids. CDR1 and CDR2 (germline): LGHNA, YSLEER. V was clipped by 0 bases and J by 2 bases; unmatched bases: 7. In nucleotides, the CDR3 is TGCGCCAGCAGCCAAGATCTTGTCGGGAGGACCTACGAGCAGTACTTC. Translated: CASSQDLVGRTYEQYF.

The rearrangement uses TRBV7-2 and TRBJ2-3, with 8 bases that match TRBD2. The V gene's germline CDR1 is SGHTA and CDR2 FQGNSA. The V and J ends lost 6 bases and 6 bases, in that order; junction bases with no gene match: 11. The CDR3 is 15 residues long. The CDR3 loop reads CASSVDGRAPDTQYF. The DNA for the CDR3 is TGTGCCAGCAGTGTGGACGGGAGGGCCCCCGATACGCAGTATTTT.

The chain links TRBV18 to TRBJ2-3; 11 bases fit TRBD1. CDR3 length: 16 residues. Germline V lookup: CDR1 KGHSH, CDR2 LQKENI. V gave up 6 bases and J gave up 2 bases; unmatched junction bases: 7. CDR3: CASSRGQGAFTDTQYF. DNA of the CDR3: TGTGCCAGCTCCCGCGGACAGGGGGCCTTCACAGATACGCAGTATTTT.

The rearrangement joins TRBV6-4 to TRBJ1-4, with 10 bases identical to TRBD1. Trimming cost V 2 bases and J 2 bases; bases outside gene matches: 2. CDR3 length equals 16 residues. Germline assignment: CDR1 MRHNA and CDR2 SNTAGT. The CDR3 DNA is TGTGCCAGCAGTGACGCGGGACAGGGGACTAATGAAAAACTGTTTTTT. Residues: CASSDAGQGTNEKLFF.

The chain links TRBV11-2 to TRBJ2-7; 10 bases are shared with TRBD2. The CDR3 covers 14 residues. J lost 3 bases, V lost 2 bases, and 1 base had no gene match. Germline V CDR1 and CDR2: SGHAT, FQNNGV. In DNA form, the CDR3 reads TGTGCCAGCAGCTTACTAGCGGGGGACTACGAGCAGTACTTC. It yields the protein CASSLLAGDYEQYF.

The chain's CDR3 is CASSYPRSSVQGYTF. CDR3 in DNA: TGTGCCAGCAGTTATCCCCGCAGCAGTGTACAGGGCTACACCTTC. V gene TRBV6-6 combines with J gene TRBJ1-2; no clear D. This CDR3 is 15 amino acids long. Trimming removed 3 bases at V and 8 bases at J, with 19 bases between. In germline, CDR1 is MNHNY, CDR2 SVGAGI (reference sequence).

The chain recombines TRBV19 with TRBJ2-3, with TRBD2 matching over 8 bases. The V gene end was trimmed by 6 bases and the J gene end by 0 bases; junction bases not matched to a gene: 5. Germline CDR1 reads LNHDA; CDR2 reads SQIVND (reference sequence). This CDR3 contains 15 residues. The CDR3 protein is CASSTAGDSTDTQYF. CDR3 nucleotides: TGTGCCAGTAGCACAGCGGGAGATAGCACAGATACGCAGTATTTT.

The chain employs TRBV6-5 and TRBJ1-6; the D gene is possibly TRBD1 (6 bases). The CDR3 runs to 15 residues. Deletions cut 1 base from V and 7 bases from J, with 11 bases between. Germline V gene lookup returns CDR1 MNHEY and CDR2 SVGAGI. CDR3 in amino acids: CASSYYWGLNSPLHF. As DNA, the CDR3 is TGTGCCAGCAGTTACTACTGGGGGCTCAATTCACCCCTCCACTTT.

The chain has TRBV10-3 and TRBJ1-2; TRBD1 is a possible D gene (5 bases). This CDR3 is built from 16 residues. Trimming removed 3 bases from V and 1 base from J, with 15 bases in between. Germline V gene sequence: CDR1 ENHRY, CDR2 SYGVKD. CDR3 DNA: TGTGCCATCAGTGATTCCGGGACTTATCATAACTATGGCTACACCTTC. It codes for CAISDSGTYHNYGYTF.

The chain recombines TRBV28 with TRBJ1-3; D ambiguous. Deletions cut 6 bases from V and 6 bases from J, with 6 bases between. Germline CDR1 and CDR2: MDHEN and SYDVKM. The CDR3 runs to 11 residues. The chain's CDR3 is CASSSVNTIYF. As DNA, the CDR3 is TGTGCCAGCAGCTCGGTAAACACCATATATTTT.

The J gene is TRBJ2-1, the V gene TRBV6-5, with 8 positions matching TRBD1. After removal of 2 bases from V and 8 bases from J, the junction contained 5 bases not matched to a gene. The CDR3 extends over 14 amino acids. Per the germline V gene, CDR1 is MNHEY and CDR2 is SVGAGI. For the CDR3, the DNA is TGTGCCAGCAGTTACACGAGACAGGGGCATGAGCAGTTCTTC. Residues: CASSYTRQGHEQFF.

The V gene is TRBV27, the J gene TRBJ2-7; no clear D gene. Germline V gives CDR1 MNHEY, CDR2 SMNVEV (reference sequence). The CDR3 totals 15 residues. V lost 5 bases to trimming and J lost 3 bases, with 17 bases between them. The CDR3 nucleotides read TGTGCCAGCAGTCCCACAGAAGTGGGTTACTACGAGCAGTACTTC. Amino acid sequence: CASSPTEVGYYEQYF.

The chain is built from TRBV4-3 and TRBJ1-2; D not resolved. CDR3 length: 16 amino acids. Germline V gene lookup returns CDR1 LGHNA and CDR2 YSLEER. V was cut by 1 base and J by 0 bases, with 12 bases left in between. CDR3 residues: CASSQVSGKANYGYTF. DNA of the CDR3: TGCGCCAGCAGCCAAGTCTCGGGGAAGGCTAACTATGGCTACACCTTC.

The rearrangement links TRBV2 to TRBJ1-2; 9 bases match TRBD1. Losses at the gene ends were 0 bases for V and 5 bases for J; bases not matched to a gene: 1. The germline V gene encodes CDR1 SNHLY and CDR2 FYNNEI. The CDR3 consists of 14 residues. Here the CDR3 DNA reads TGTGCCAGCAGTGAAGCGGGACAGGGTTATGGCTACACCTTC. This codes for CASSEAGQGYGYTF.

This rearrangement joins TRBV7-3 to TRBJ2-3, with 9 bases fitting TRBD1. The CDR3 loop spans 15 amino acids. Losses at the gene ends were 2 bases for V and 7 bases for J; bases not matched to a gene: 7. From germline, CDR1 is SGHTA and CDR2 FQGTGA. The CDR3 nucleotides read TGTGCCAGCAGCTTAGGGAGACAGGGGGGCAATACGCAGTATTTT. This encodes CASSLGRQGGNTQYF.

V gene TRBV7-2 combines with J gene TRBJ2-5; TRBD2 agrees at 7 bases. The J call may not be correct, given that the DNA end is closer to TRBJ2-7. The germline CDR1 and CDR2 sequences are SGHTA and FQGNSA. The CDR3 consists of 15 residues. CDR3 loop: CASSLALAVSYEQYF. CDR3 coding DNA: TGTGCCAGCAGCTTAGCGCTAGCGGTTAGTTACGAGCAGTACTTC.

This chain joins TRBV4-1 and TRBJ1-6; 7 bases are a match to TRBD1. Trimming cost V 2 bases and J 6 bases; bases outside gene matches: 7. CDR1 is MGHRA, CDR2 YSYEKL, per germline. CDR3 length: 16 amino acids. In DNA, the CDR3 is TGCGCCAGCAGCCAACCTCGACAGGGACTTAATTCACCCCTCCACTTT. It encodes CASSQPRQGLNSPLHF.

This clone has only one observation. This chain joins TRBV28 and TRBJ2-7; TRBD1 matches 7 bases. Germline CDR1 and CDR2: MDHEN and SYDVKM. This CDR3 comprises 14 residues. Trimming at V came to 5 bases and at J to 0 bases, leaving 4 bases not matched to a gene. The CDR3 here is CASSATGPSYEQYF. For the CDR3, the DNA is TGTGCCAGCAGTGCGACAGGGCCCTCCTACGAGCAGTACTTC.

The V gene is TRBV30, the J gene TRBJ2-3; D gene unclear. This CDR3 spans 14 amino acids. Trimming took 0 bases from V and 4 from J, leaving 11 bases between them. Looked up from germline, CDR1 is GTSNPN and CDR2 is SVGIG (reference sequence). This CDR3 is CAWSVSIGADTQYF. The CDR3 DNA reads as TGTGCCTGGAGTGTATCTATTGGGGCAGATACGCAGTATTTT. Combining the CDR3 with reference TRBV30 and TRBJ2-3 gives the whole variable domain SQTIHQWPATLVQPVGSPLSLECTVEGTSNPNLYWYRQAAGRGLQLLFYSVGIGQISSEVPQNLSASRPQDRQFILSSKKLLLSDSGFYLCAWSVSIGADTQYFGPGTRLTVL.

The chain couples TRBV4-2 to TRBJ2-1; 7 nucleotides agree with TRBD2. Trimming removed 4 bases from V and 2 bases from J; junction bases left unmatched: 11. Per the germline V gene, CDR1 is LGHNA and CDR2 is YNFKEQ. The CDR3 extends over 17 amino acids. Written as DNA, the CDR3 is TGTGCCAGCAGCCGGCTACCTAGCGGAGGCCCCTACAATGAGCAGTTCTTC. It is translated as CASSRLPSGGPYNEQFF.